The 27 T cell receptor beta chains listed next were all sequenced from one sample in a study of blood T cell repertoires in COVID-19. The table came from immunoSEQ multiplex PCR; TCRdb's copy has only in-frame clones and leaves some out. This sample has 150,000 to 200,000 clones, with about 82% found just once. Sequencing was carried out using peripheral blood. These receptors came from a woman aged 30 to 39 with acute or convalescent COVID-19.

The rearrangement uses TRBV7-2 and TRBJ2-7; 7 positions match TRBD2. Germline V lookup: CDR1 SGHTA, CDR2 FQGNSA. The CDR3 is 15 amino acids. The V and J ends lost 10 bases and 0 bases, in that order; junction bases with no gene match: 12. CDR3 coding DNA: TGTGCCACCCATGCGGGCGGGAGCGTCTCCTACGAGCAGTACTTC. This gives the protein CATHAGGSVSYEQYF.

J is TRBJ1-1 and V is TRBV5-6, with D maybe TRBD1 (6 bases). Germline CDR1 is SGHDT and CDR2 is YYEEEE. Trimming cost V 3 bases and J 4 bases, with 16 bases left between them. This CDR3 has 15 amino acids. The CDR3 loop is CASSWGQGTSTEAFF. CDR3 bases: TGTGCCAGCAGCTGGGGGCAGGGAACGAGCACTGAAGCTTTCTTT.

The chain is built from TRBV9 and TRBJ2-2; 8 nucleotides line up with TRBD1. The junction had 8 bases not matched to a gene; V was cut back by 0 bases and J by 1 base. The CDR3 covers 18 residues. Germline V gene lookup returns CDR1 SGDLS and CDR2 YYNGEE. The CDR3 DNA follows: TGTGCCAGCAGCGTAGGGGGCAGGGGGCATAAGAACACCGGGGAGCTGTTTTTT. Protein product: CASSVGGRGHKNTGELFF.

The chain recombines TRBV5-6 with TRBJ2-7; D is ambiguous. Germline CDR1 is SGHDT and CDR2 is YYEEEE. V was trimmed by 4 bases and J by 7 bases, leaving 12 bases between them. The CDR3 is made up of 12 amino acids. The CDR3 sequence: CASSRVDWEQYF. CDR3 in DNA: TGTGCCAGCAGCCGGGTGGATTGGGAGCAGTACTTC. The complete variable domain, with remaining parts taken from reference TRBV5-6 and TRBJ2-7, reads DAGVTQSPTHLIKTRGQQVTLRCSPKSGHDTVSWYQQALGQGPQFIFQYYEEEERQRGNFPDRFSGHQFPNYSSELNVNALLLGDSALYLCASSRVDWEQYFGPGTRLTVT.

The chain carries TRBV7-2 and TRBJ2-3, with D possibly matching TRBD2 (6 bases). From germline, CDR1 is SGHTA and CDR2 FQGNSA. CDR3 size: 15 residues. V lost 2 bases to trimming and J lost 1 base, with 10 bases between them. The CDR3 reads CASSLPLAGTDTQYF. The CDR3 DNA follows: TGTGCCAGCAGCTTACCACTAGCAGGCACAGATACGCAGTATTTT.

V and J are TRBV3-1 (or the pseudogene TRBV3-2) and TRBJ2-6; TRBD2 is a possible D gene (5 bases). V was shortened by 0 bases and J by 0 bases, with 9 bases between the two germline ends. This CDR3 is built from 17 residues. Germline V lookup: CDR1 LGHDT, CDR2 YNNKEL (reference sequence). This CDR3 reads CASSQEAGSSGANVLTF. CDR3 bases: TGTGCCAGCAGCCAAGAGGCGGGTTCCTCTGGGGCCAACGTCCTGACTTTC.

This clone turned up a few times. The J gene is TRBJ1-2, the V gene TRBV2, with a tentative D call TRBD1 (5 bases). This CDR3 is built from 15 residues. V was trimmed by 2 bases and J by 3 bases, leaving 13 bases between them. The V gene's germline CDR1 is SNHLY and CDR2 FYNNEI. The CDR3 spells CASSESLLGDYGYTF. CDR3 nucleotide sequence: TGTGCCAGCAGTGAAAGCCTCTTAGGGGACTATGGCTACACCTTC.

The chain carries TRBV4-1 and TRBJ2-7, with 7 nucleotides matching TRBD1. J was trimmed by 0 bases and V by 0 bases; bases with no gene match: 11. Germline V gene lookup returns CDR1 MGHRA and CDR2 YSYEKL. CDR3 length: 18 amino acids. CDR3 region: CASSQDSGDSNPSYEQYF. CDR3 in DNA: TGCGCCAGCAGCCAAGATTCCGGGGACAGCAATCCCTCCTACGAGCAGTACTTC.

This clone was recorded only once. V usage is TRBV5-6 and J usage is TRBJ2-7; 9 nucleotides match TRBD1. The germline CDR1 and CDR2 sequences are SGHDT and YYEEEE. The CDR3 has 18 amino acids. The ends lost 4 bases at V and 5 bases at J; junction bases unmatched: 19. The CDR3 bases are TGTGCCAGCAGCCAGGGTACCTTGATCGGGACAGGGTTCCACGAGCAGTACTTC. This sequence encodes CASSQGTLIGTGFHEQYF.

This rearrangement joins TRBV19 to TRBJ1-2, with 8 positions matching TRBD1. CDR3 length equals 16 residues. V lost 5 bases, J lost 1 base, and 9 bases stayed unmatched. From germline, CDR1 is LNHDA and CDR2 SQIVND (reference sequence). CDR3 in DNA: TGTGCCAGTAGTCCCGCTGACAGGGGTGATAACTATGGCTACACCTTC. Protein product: CASSPADRGDNYGYTF.

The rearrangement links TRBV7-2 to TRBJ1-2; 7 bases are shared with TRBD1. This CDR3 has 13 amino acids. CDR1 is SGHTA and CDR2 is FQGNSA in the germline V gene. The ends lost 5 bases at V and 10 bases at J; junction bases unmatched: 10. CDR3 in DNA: TGTGCCAGCAGCACCACGACAGGGCTTGTCTACACCTTC. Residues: CASSTTTGLVYTF.

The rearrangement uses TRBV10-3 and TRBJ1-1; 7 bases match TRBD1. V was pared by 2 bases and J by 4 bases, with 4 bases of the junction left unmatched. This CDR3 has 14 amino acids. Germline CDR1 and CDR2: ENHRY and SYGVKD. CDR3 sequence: CAISEGAGGTEAFF. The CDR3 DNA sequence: TGTGCCATCAGTGAGGGGGCAGGGGGCACTGAAGCTTTCTTT.

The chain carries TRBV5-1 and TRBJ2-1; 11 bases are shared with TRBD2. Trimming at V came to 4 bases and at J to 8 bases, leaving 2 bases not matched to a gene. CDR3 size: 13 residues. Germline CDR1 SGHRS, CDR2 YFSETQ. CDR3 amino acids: CASSVAGGHEQFF. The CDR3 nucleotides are TGCGCCAGCAGCGTAGCGGGAGGGCATGAGCAGTTCTTC.

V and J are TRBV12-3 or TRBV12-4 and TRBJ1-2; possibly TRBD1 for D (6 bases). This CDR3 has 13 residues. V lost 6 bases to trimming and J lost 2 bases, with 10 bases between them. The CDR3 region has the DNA TGTGCCAGCAGACAGGGTACCAACTATGGCTACACCTTC. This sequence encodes CASRQGTNYGYTF.

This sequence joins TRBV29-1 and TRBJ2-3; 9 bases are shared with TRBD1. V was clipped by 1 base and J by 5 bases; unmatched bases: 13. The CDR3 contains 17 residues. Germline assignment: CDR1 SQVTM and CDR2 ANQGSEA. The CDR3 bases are TGCAGCGTTGAAGCCGGGAGAAAGGGACAGGGCGAAGATACGCAGTATTTT. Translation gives CSVEAGRKGQGEDTQYF.

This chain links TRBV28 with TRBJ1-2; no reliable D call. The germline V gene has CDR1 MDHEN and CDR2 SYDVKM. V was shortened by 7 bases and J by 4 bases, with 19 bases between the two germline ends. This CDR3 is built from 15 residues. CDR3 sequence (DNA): TGTGCCAGCACTCAAAGTCGGGGTAAACTCTATGGCTACACCTTC. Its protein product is CASTQSRGKLYGYTF.

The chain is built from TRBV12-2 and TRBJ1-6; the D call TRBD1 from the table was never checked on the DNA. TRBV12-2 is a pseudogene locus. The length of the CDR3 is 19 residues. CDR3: CASRPIPARVSSYNSPLHF. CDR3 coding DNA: TGTGCAAGTCGCCCCATTCCGGCCAGGGTGAGCTCCTATAATTCACCCCTCCACTTT.

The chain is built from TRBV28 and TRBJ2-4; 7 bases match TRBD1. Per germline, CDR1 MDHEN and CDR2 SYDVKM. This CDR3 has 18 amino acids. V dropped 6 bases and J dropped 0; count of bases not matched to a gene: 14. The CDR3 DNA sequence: TGTGCCAGCAGGCGATATAGACAGGGTGGTGTAGCCAAAAACATTCAGTACTTC. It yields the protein CASRRYRQGGVAKNIQYF.

Written as DNA, the CDR3 is TGTGCCAGCAGCCCATCTCGAGGAGCAAATGAAAAACTGTTTTTT. As protein: CASSPSRGANEKLFF. The chain couples TRBV11-2 to TRBJ1-4, with D uncertain. V lost 5 bases, J lost 5 bases, and 15 bases lay in between. CDR1 is SGHAT and CDR2 is FQNNGV in the germline V gene. This CDR3 has 15 amino acids.

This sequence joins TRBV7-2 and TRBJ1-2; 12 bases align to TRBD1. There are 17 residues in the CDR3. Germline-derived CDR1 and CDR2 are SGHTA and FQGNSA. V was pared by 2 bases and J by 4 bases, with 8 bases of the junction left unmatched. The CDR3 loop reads CASSLSGQGADGYGYTF. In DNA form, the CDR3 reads TGTGCCAGCAGCTTATCGGGACAGGGGGCAGATGGCTATGGCTACACCTTC.

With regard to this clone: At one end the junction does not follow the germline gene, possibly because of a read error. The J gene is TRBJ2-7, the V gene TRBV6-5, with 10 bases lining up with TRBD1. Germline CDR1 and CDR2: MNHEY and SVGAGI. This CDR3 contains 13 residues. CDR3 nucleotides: TGTGCCAGCAGACCCGGCGACAGGGGGCGTGACTCCTTC. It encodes CASRPGDRGRDSF.

The CDR3: CASRYFTGNTEAFF. The CDR3 DNA reads TGTGCCAGCAGATACTTTACAGGAAACACTGAAGCTTTCTTT. The V call is TRBV28, the J call TRBJ1-1, with D possibly being TRBD1 (5 bases). Looked up from germline, CDR1 is MDHEN and CDR2 is SYDVKM. V lost 6 bases and J 2 bases, leaving 13 bases between the germline ends. The CDR3 totals 14 residues.

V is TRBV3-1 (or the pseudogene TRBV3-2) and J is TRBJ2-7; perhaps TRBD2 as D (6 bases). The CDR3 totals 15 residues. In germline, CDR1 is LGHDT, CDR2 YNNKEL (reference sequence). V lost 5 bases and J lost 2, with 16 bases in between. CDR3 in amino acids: CASSAPLAATYEQYF. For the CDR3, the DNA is TGTGCCAGCAGCGCCCCCTTAGCGGCTACCTACGAGCAGTACTTC.

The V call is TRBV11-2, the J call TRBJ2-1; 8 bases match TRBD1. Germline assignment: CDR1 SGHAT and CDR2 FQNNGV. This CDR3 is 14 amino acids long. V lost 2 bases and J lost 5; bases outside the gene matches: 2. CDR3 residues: CASSLLGQDNEQFF. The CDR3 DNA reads TGTGCCAGCAGCTTACTGGGACAGGACAATGAGCAGTTCTTC.

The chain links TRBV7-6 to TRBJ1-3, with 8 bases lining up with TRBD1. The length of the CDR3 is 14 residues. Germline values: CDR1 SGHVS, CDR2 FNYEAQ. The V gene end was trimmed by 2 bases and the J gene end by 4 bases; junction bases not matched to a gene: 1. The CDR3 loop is CASSLSGGGNTIYF. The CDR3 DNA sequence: TGTGCCAGCAGCTTATCAGGGGGCGGAAACACCATATATTTT.

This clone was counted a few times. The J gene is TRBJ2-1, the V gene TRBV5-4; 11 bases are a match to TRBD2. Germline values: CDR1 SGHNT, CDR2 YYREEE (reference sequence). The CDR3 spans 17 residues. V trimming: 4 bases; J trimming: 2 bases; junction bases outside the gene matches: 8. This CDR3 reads CASSPRLAGLTYNEQFF. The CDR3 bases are TGTGCCAGCAGCCCCCGACTAGCGGGGCTTACCTACAATGAGCAGTTCTTC.

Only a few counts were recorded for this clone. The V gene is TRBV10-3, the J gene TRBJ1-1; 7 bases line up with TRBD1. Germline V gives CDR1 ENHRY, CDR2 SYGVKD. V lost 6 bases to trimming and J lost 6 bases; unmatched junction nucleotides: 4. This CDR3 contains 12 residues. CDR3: CAIRDRAPEAFF. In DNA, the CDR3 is TGTGCCATCAGAGACAGGGCACCTGAAGCTTTCTTT.